The T cell receptor beta chain under discussion was sequenced for a study of control samples from healthy donors and cancer patients. The CDR3 has 17 residues. The ends were cut back, 2 bases at V and 0 bases at J, with 13 bases in the middle. Germline CDR1 reads MGHRA; CDR2 reads YSYEKL. Clones were sequenced by immunoSEQ multiplex PCR, and TCRdb holds only the in-frame ones, with some missing. This table holds about 190,000 clones. V and J are TRBV4-1 and TRBJ2-2; TRBD2 is a possible D gene (5 bases). This TCR was sampled from a woman aged 30 to 39 in good health. The material sequenced was blood. CDR3 nucleotide sequence: TGCGCCAGCAGCCAATCGGGGTTCCCCGCGAACACCGGGGAGCTGTTTTTT. Residues: CASSQSGFPANTGELFF.